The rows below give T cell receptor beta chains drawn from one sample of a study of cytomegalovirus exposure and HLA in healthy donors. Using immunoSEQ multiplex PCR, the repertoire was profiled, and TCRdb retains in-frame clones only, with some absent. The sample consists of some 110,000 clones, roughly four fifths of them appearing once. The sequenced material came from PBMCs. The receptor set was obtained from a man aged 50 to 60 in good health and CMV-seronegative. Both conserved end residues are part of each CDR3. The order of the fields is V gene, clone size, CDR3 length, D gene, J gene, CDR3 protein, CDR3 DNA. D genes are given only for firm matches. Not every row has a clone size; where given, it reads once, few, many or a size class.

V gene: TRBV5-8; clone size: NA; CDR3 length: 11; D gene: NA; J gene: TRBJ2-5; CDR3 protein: CASSFRETQYF; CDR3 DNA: TGTGCCAGCAGCTTCCGGGAGACCCAGTACTTC
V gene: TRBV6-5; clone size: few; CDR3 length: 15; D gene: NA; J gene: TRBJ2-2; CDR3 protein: CASSRVQGNTGELFF; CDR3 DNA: TGTGCCAGCAGTCGCGTACAGGGGAACACCGGGGAGCTGTTTTTT
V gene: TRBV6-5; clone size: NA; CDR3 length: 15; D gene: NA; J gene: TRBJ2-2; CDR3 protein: CASSYTTPGAGELFF; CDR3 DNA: TGTGCCAGCAGTTACACTACCCCAGGGGCCGGGGAGCTGTTTTTT
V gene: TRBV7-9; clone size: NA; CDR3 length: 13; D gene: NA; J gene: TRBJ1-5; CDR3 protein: CASSLGHNQPQHF; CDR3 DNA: TGTGCCAGCAGCTTAGGACACAATCAGCCCCAGCATTTT
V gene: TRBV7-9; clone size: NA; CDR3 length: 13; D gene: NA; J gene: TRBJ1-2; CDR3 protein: CASSLAGGYGYTF; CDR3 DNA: TGTGCCAGCAGCTTAGCTGGCGGCTATGGCTACACCTTC
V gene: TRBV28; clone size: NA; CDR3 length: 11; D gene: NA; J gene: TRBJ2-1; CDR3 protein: CASHTRREQFF; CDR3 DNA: TGTGCCAGCCATACTAGGCGTGAGCAGTTCTTC
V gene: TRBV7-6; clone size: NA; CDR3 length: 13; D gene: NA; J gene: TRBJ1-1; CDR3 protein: CASSRTVNTEAFF; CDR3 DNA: TGTGCCAGCAGCCGGACAGTTAACACTGAAGCTTTCTTT
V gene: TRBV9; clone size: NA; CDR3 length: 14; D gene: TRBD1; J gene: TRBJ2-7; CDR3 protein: CASSLGQVSYEQYF; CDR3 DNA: TGTGCCAGCAGCCTCGGACAGGTCTCCTACGAGCAGTACTTC
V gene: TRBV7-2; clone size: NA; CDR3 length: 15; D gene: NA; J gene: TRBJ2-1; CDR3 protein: CASSSSSLSGNEQFF; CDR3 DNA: TGTGCCAGCAGCTCAAGCTCACTCTCGGGCAATGAGCAGTTCTTC
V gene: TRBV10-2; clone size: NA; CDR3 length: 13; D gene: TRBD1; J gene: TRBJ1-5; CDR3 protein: CATTGAVNQPQHF; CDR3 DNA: TGCGCCACCACAGGGGCTGTTAATCAGCCCCAGCATTTT
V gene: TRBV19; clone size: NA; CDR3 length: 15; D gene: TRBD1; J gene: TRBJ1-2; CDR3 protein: CASSIPDRGVYGYTF; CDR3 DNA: TGTGCCAGTAGTATACCGGACAGGGGGGTCTATGGCTACACCTTC
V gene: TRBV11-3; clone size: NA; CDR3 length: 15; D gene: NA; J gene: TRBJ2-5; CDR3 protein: CASSQVRTFQETQYF; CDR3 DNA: TGTGCCAGCAGCCAGGTCCGGACATTCCAAGAGACCCAGTACTTC
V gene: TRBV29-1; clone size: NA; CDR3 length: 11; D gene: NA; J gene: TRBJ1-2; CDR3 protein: CSASSNYGYTF; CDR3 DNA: TGCAGCGCCTCGTCTAACTATGGCTACACCTTC